A selection of T cell receptor beta chains follows, all from one sample in a study of graft-versus-host responses after intestinal transplantation. Their target antigens are unknown. The assay was immunoSEQ multiplex PCR, and TCRdb's table has in-frame clones only and misses some. The repertoire consists of 95,000 to 110,000 clones, with approximately 84% occurring once and the leading ten covering around 0.96%. This specimen consisted of unstimulated CD4+ T cells sorted from spleen or lymph node cells, obtained before intestinal transplant. These TCRs come from a human donor who received an intestinal transplant. CDR3s include the opening cysteine and the closing phenylalanine or tryptophan. Fields, in order: V gene, clone size, CDR3 protein. Clone size is shown for a subset of rows, as once, few, many or a class of expanded clone.

>TRBV11-2|NA
CASRRGTGSQEQYF
>TRBV20-1|NA
CSASGGDEQFF
>TRBV5-4|NA
CASGGQVANYGYTF
>TRBV27|NA
CASRPGQSIYEQYF
>TRBV7-9|NA
CASKEGGGDQPQHF
>TRBV14|NA
CASSRQGYTEAFF
>TRBV11-2|NA
CASSLVWQGYGNTIYF
>TRBV30|once
CACRAGSANTGELFF
>TRBV7-3|NA
CASSAQGQETQYF
>TRBV13|NA
CASSLLVHLRGGVANEQFF
>TRBV7-9|NA
CASSTFTGTHYGYTF
>TRBV6-1|NA
CASSSLTGFNEQYF
>TRBV5-4|NA
CASSSGTSYEQYF
>TRBV4-2|NA
CASSHGGNHQPQHF
>TRBV4-1|NA
CASSQRLSGLSYEQYF
>TRBV5-1|NA
CASSLSWSSYNEQFF
>TRBV5-1|NA
CASSPGHGNTEAFF
>TRBV7-3|NA
CASSLTSGRLDTQYF
>TRBV5-5|few
CASSWRQGGHEQYF
>TRBV5-5|NA
CASSLTGGRLNYGYTF
>TRBV7-9|NA
CASSSRGAGGPGTQYF
>TRBV27|once
CASSLLGNQPQHF